Below, one T cell receptor (beta chain) is given with its context. The CDR3 loop spans 16 amino acids. Trimming at V came to 6 bases and at J to 5 bases, leaving 12 bases not matched to a gene. CDR1 is SEHNR and CDR2 is FQNEAQ in the germline V gene (reference sequence). These patients, aged 18 to 65, had recently diagnosed hyperthyroidism lasting under 2 months. Researchers took RNA transcripts and amplified the TCR beta CDR3 regions from them. The HTBI set primed first-round TCR CDR3 RT-PCR. TCRdb analysed the multiplex PCR reads with MiXCR anew, one entry per CDR3 protein. The data hold fewer than 750,000 distinct CDR3 sequences, with about 45% observed a single time. This specimen comes from a study of T cells in Graves' hyperthyroidism and ophthalmopathy.

Sequencing was performed on peripheral blood or thyroid tissue (not recorded which). The rearrangement uses TRBV7-9 and TRBJ2-5, with 10 bases that match TRBD1. The TCR sequence derives from a woman aged 18 to 35 with Graves' hyperthyroidism. CDR3 sequence (DNA): TGTGCCAGCAGTGTAGGAGACAGGGGGCGTGGGGAGACCCAGTACTTC. Translation gives CASSVGDRGRGETQYF.